Here is one T cell receptor beta chain with its context. This entry comes from a study of blood T cells in healthy people across ages. Germline-derived CDR1 and CDR2 are MGHRA and YSYEKL. CDR3 size: 15 residues. J was trimmed by 0 bases and V by 4 bases; bases with no gene match: 6. A second PCR, run for roughly 7 to 11 cycles, used a sample-barcoded 5' primer plus a J-beta primer mix. In TCRdb, the 5' RACE reads were re-called with MiXCR into one record per CDR3 protein. The table lists over 1,300,000 distinct CDR3 sequences, roughly 60% of them singletons. The sequencing sample was made of blood. The V and J genes are TRBV4-1 and TRBJ2-7; 7 positions agree with TRBD2. This sequence was found in a man between 18 and 35 years old in good health. The DNA for the CDR3 is TGCGCCAGCAGCCTACATGCGGGAGACTCCTACGAGCAGTACTTC. Its protein is CASSLHAGDSYEQYF.